The entry that follows covers one T cell receptor (beta chain) sequence. The antigen this receptor binds is unknown. Base qualities are not provided; no much larger clone lies one nucleotide away. The library was built by means of 5' RACE. Reads for this sample came from a NextSeq 500. The TCR library protocol attached unique molecular identifiers to individual cDNA molecules to correct for sequencing error and PCR bias. TCR alpha and beta chains were both sequenced, and the abundances of alpha and beta sequences in each sample were closely correlated with each other. The source study handled its data this way. Decombinator V4 was used to annotate TCR sequences for V gene, J gene and CDR3. TCRs were defined as expanded if a significant change between any two time points was detected under a Poisson model with p below 0.0001. TCR abundances were normalised to the total number of TCRs sequenced per sample and expressed as counts per million. TRAV1-2 paired with TRAJ12, TRAJ20 or TRAJ33 defined MAIT TCRs, while TRAV10 paired with TRAJ18 defined iNKT TCRs. VDJdb, accessed 1 November 2021, was searched for CMV, EBV and SARS-CoV-2 annotated TCRs, with TCRs annotated for multiple antigens excluded. TCRdb trimmed public reads at Q25 via fastp, called clones via MiXCR and kept in-frame beta chains. When rows share a CDR3 protein, they turn into one entry using the most common DNA and genes. TCRdb's processing, not the authors' own work, is the source of the V and J calls. The sample profile shows over 90,000 distinct CDR3 sequences; less than 15% of them were found once. Of the sample, roughly 4.5% is held by the ten largest clones.

This sample is part of a study of early T cells in non-severe SARS-CoV-2 infection (dated by TCRdb to about 2021). Turning to the overall study: TCR sequencing used bulk RNA from unsorted whole blood, so alpha and beta chains could not be paired. Overall study outcomes, separate from this receptor: VDJdb matching was skewed toward anti-spike CD8 responses and likely underestimated virus-specific expansions by missing private and CD4 specificities.

From the cysteine through the phenylalanine, the CDR3 covers 14 amino acids. Only the CDR3 portion is preserved as DNA: 42 bases, with reading frame beginning at the first base. V gives up 1 base and J gives up 1 base, and the segment between their germline ends measures 8 bases. As encoded in the germline V gene, CDR1 is SGHAT while CDR2 is FQNNGV. Set within a cohort of healthcare workers in London, UK, this nested case-control study involved weekly PCR testing of nasopharyngeal swabs along with blood sampling. Healthcare workers were recruited during the week of the UK lockdown, between 23 and 31 March 2020, and followed weekly for up to roughly 15 weeks.

The clonotype comes from an adult who was a healthcare worker with PCR-confirmed SARS-CoV-2 infection or an uninfected control (not recorded which). Sequences were derived from whole blood, sampled at baseline. The rearrangement joined TRBV11-2 to TRBJ2-7; perhaps TRBD1 is the D gene, with 5 bases matching. The DNA sequence is as follows: TGTGCCAGCAGCTTAGCCCGACAGTCCTACGAGCAGTACTTC. Its protein product is CASSLARQSYEQYF.